The source of this T cell receptor (beta chain) is a study of blood T cells in healthy people across ages. General observations from the study: With unsorted PBMCs, a conclusive comparison of naive versus antigen-experienced cells was not possible.

Primed by a sample-barcoded 5' primer and a J-beta primer mix, a second PCR proceeded for about 6 to 12 cycles. Using its own MiXCR run on the 5' RACE reads, TCRdb lists one record per CDR3 protein. The table shows 780,000 or so distinct CDR3 sequences, with just over 55% occurring only once. Points on this clonotype: Its antigen is still unknown.

Germline V lookup: CDR1 LGHDT, CDR2 YNNKEL (reference sequence). The CDR3 contains 16 residues. V gave up 5 bases and J gave up 9 bases; unmatched junction bases: 13. This chain connects TRBV3-1 to TRBJ1-6, with TRBD1 matching 7 bases. The sample consisted of blood. This sequence originates from a man in his forties in good health. CDR3 amino acids: CASSVRPGAGGSPLHF. The CDR3, as DNA: TGTGCCAGCAGCGTTCGACCCGGTGCAGGGGGTTCACCCCTCCACTTT.